The present T cell receptor beta chain was sequenced within a study of blood T cell repertoires in COVID-19. About the research overall: In each case, the material was cDNA or gDNA derived from T cells, B-cell-depleted T cells, or PBMCs.

V shed 11 bases and J 1 base; nucleotides not matched to a gene: 11. CDR1 and CDR2 (germline): ENHRY, SYGVKD. The CDR3 is made up of 14 amino acids. Recruits, aged about 18 to 100 years, lived in some 25 US areas. Clinical history reported by participants formed the basis on which cohorts were assigned. A few counts support this clone. As handled by the study authors: Amplification with reference gene primers provided the estimates of nucleated cell counts. Generated by immunoSEQ multiplex PCR, the TCRdb table keeps only in-frame clones and is missing some. From that table come the V and J calls and clone size; the DNA was used to work out D and trimming. The sample shows about 200,000 clones, about 80% of them seen only once.

The sequencing sample was made of PBMCs or T cells enriched from blood (not recorded which). The receptor was isolated from a man aged 35 to 55 who had recovered from COVID-19. The gene calls are TRBV10-3 and TRBJ2-7; 7 nucleotides agree with TRBD1. CDR3 sequence reads: CASQGTGASYEQYF. DNA for the CDR3: TGTGCCTCCCAGGGCACAGGGGCTTCCTACGAGCAGTACTTC.